These 31 T cell receptor beta chains share one sample of origin, sequenced in a study of T-cell memory formation after mild COVID-19. MiXCR, applied by TCRdb to the 5' RACE reads, yields one record per CDR3 protein. This sample has 550,000 to 650,000 distinct CDR3 sequences, with about 18% found just once. Sequenced sample: PBMCs or a T cell subset sorted from them (not recorded which). These receptors all come from an adult woman who had mild COVID-19 (a few samples of this study predate the infection). Cell type and time point are not known.

Only a few counts were recorded for this clonotype. This chain links TRBV12-3 or TRBV12-4 with TRBJ1-6, with 7 bases that match TRBD1. CDR3 length: 15 amino acids. The junction had 4 bases not matched to a gene; V was cut back by 1 base and J by 7 bases. The CDR3 DNA sequence: TGTGCCAGCAGTTTAGGAGGGGGCGCAAATTCACCCCTCCACTTT. Translating gives CASSLGGGANSPLHF.

The V and J genes are TRBV5-1 and TRBJ1-5, with 7 bases lining up with TRBD1. The germline V gene encodes CDR1 SGHRS and CDR2 YFSETQ. CDR3 length: 15 amino acids. Trimming took 4 bases from V and 4 from J; bases not matched to a gene: 8. CDR3 in amino acids: CASSQGTAINQPQHF. The CDR3, as DNA: TGCGCCAGCAGCCAAGGGACAGCAATAAATCAGCCCCAGCATTTT.

This clonotype was observed a few times. The chain employs TRBV7-8 and TRBJ2-4; D is perhaps TRBD1 (6 bases). With 5 bases removed from V and 13 bases from J, the gap between germline ends came to 18 bases. The CDR3 is 13 amino acids. Looked up from germline, CDR1 is SGHVS and CDR2 is FQNEAQ. This chain's CDR3 is CASSPDRFSRQYF. The CDR3, as DNA: TGTGCCAGCAGCCCTGACAGGTTCTCAAGACAGTACTTC.

At least ten counts were recorded for this clonotype. The chain carries TRBV30 and TRBJ1-2, with a weak D call TRBD1 (5 bases). The CDR3 has 13 amino acids. The V end lost 6 bases, the J end lost 9 bases, and 20 bases lay between the germline ends. Germline V gene sequence: CDR1 GTSNPN, CDR2 SVGIG (reference sequence). CDR3 residues: CACPTRDPTRYTF. The CDR3 DNA is TGTGCCTGTCCAACCCGGGACCCCACGCGCTACACCTTC.

This clonotype appeared a few times. The V call is TRBV3-1, the J call TRBJ1-2; 9 positions agree with TRBD1. The CDR3 runs 18 residues. Germline assignment: CDR1 LGHDT and CDR2 YNNKEL (reference sequence). With 1 base clipped from V and 2 bases from J, the junction kept 11 bases outside the gene matches. The CDR3 loop is CASSQVLGQGGRNYGYTF. The CDR3 DNA follows: TGTGCCAGCAGCCAAGTTCTGGGACAGGGAGGGAGGAACTATGGCTACACCTTC.

The V call is TRBV9, the J call TRBJ2-1; 9 bases map to TRBD2. The V and J ends lost 0 bases and 4 bases, in that order; junction bases with no gene match: 11. This CDR3 comprises 18 residues. The germline CDR1 and CDR2 sequences are SGDLS and YYNGEE. CDR3 in DNA: TGTGCCAGCAGCGTAGGTGGTAGCGGGGGCCCCGGGTACAATGAGCAGTTCTTC. Amino acids: CASSVGGSGGPGYNEQFF.

This clonotype was seen a handful of times. The rearrangement uses TRBV12-3 or TRBV12-4 and TRBJ2-3; TRBD2 agrees at 7 bases. The J segment lost 0 bases and the V segment lost 5 bases, leaving 5 bases of the junction unmatched. The CDR3 covers 15 residues. CDR3 in DNA: TGTGCCAGCAGTCCCATACTAGCGAGCACAGATACGCAGTATTTT. It is translated as CASSPILASTDTQYF.

The chain recombines TRBV19 with TRBJ2-1; TRBD2 matches at 15 bases. CDR3 length equals 17 residues. Trimming took 5 bases from V and 7 from J; bases not matched to a gene: 9. Germline V CDR1 and CDR2: LNHDA, SQIVND (reference sequence). The CDR3 DNA follows: TGTGCCAGTAGTGCCGGACTAGCGGGAGGGCCCGGGAATGAGCAGTTCTTC. It codes for CASSAGLAGGPGNEQFF.

This sequence joins TRBV7-7 and TRBJ2-2; 8 nucleotides match TRBD2. The germline V gene encodes CDR1 SSHAT and CDR2 FNYEAQ (reference sequence). This CDR3 is built from 13 residues. CDR3 DNA sequence: TGTGCTAGCGGGGCGGGGAACACCGGGGAGCTGTTTTTT. This codes for CASGAGNTGELFF.

The chain combines TRBV7-6 with TRBJ2-1, with 8 bases identical to TRBD2. Looked up from germline, CDR1 is SGHVS and CDR2 is FNYEAQ. This CDR3 has 15 residues. The ends lost 1 base at V and 7 bases at J; junction bases unmatched: 6. The CDR3 reads CASSLVSGSLNEQFF. The CDR3 nucleotides are TGTGCCAGCAGCTTAGTCAGCGGGAGCCTGAATGAGCAGTTCTTC.

The V and J genes are TRBV15 and TRBJ1-2; TRBD1 matches at 7 bases. The CDR3 is made up of 16 amino acids. Per germline, CDR1 LNHNV and CDR2 YYDKDF (reference sequence). With 5 bases clipped from V and 8 bases from J, the junction kept 17 bases outside the gene matches. For the CDR3, the DNA is TGTGCCACCAGCGCCGACAGGGAAAGCTCCCGACGGGGCTACACCTTC. It is translated as CATSADRESSRRGYTF.

This clonotype was found a few times. This rearrangement joins TRBV25-1 to TRBJ1-1; the D gene is possibly TRBD1 (5 bases). The CDR3 covers 13 residues. The germline V gene encodes CDR1 MGHDK and CDR2 SYGVNS. V shed 5 bases and J shed 4 bases, with 11 bases lying between them. CDR3 residues: CASSYQGGTEAFF. DNA for the CDR3: TGTGCCAGCAGTTATCAGGGCGGCACTGAAGCTTTCTTT.

This sequence joins TRBV19 and TRBJ2-7, with no clear D. CDR3 length: 13 amino acids. V lost 6 bases and J lost 3, with 12 bases in between. The germline V gene has CDR1 LNHDA and CDR2 SQIVND (reference sequence). The CDR3 loop is CASSWSGVYEQYF. In DNA, the CDR3 is TGTGCCAGTAGCTGGAGTGGTGTCTACGAGCAGTACTTC.

This clonotype was seen a handful of times. The rearrangement uses TRBV12-3 or TRBV12-4 and TRBJ2-2, with D maybe TRBD1 (5 bases). Deletions cut 5 bases from V and 12 bases from J, with 16 bases between. The CDR3 sequence is 13 residues long. The CDR3, as DNA: TGTGCCAGCAGTCTGTCCGACAGAAAAAAGCTGTTTTTT. It is translated as CASSLSDRKKLFF.

This clonotype was observed a few times. The chain is built from TRBV20-1 and TRBJ1-2; tentative D call: TRBD1 (5 bases). Trimming took off 2 bases at V and 3 bases at J, with 22 bases between the two ends. Germline V gene lookup returns CDR1 DFQATT and CDR2 SNEGSKA (reference sequence). The CDR3 runs to 17 residues. CDR3 sequence (DNA): TGCAGTGCTAGACCGGAGAAACCCGGGGACTATTACTATGGCTACACCTTC. As protein: CSARPEKPGDYYYGYTF.

This clonotype has only a few counts. The J gene is TRBJ1-2, the V gene TRBV7-2; 7 bases agree with TRBD1. The CDR3 extends over 14 amino acids. The V segment lost 2 bases and the J segment 4 bases; nucleotides outside the gene matches: 4. The germline gives CDR1 SGHTA, CDR2 FQGNSA. CDR3 residues: CASSLNYRGYGYTF. CDR3 coding DNA: TGTGCCAGCAGCTTAAACTACAGGGGCTATGGCTACACCTTC.

The table lists this clonotype with a few counts. The V and J genes are TRBV4-3 and TRBJ2-7, with 8 bases that match TRBD2. The CDR3 has 15 residues. Germline trimming cut 0 bases from V and 4 bases from J; bases unmatched to any gene: 5. Per germline, CDR1 LGHNA and CDR2 YSLEER. In DNA, the CDR3 is TGCGCCAGCAGCCAAGAGGGGACTAGTACTTACGAGCAGTACTTC. Its translation is CASSQEGTSTYEQYF.

The chain links TRBV12-3 or TRBV12-4 to TRBJ2-5, with D maybe TRBD1 (5 bases). Trimming took off 5 bases at V and 5 bases at J, with 15 bases between the two ends. The CDR3 spans 14 residues. The CDR3 spells CASSTGHFLETQYF. CDR3 bases: TGTGCCAGCAGTACCGGACATTTTTTGGAGACCCAGTACTTC.

This rearrangement joins TRBV18 to TRBJ2-3; no clear D. Trimming cost V 3 bases and J 5 bases, with 9 bases left between them. The CDR3 spans 13 residues. The V gene's germline CDR1 is KGHSH and CDR2 LQKENI. This chain's CDR3 is CASSPPTRDTQYF. Written as DNA, the CDR3 is TGTGCCAGCTCACCCCCGACCAGAGATACGCAGTATTTT.

The sample holds a few counts of this clonotype. The chain recombines TRBV5-5 with TRBJ2-1; 10 bases fit TRBD1. Germline CDR1 SGHKS, CDR2 YYEKEE (reference sequence). The junction had 6 bases not matched to a gene; V was cut back by 4 bases and J by 5 bases. This CDR3 is built from 15 residues. CDR3 DNA sequence: TGTGCCAGCAGCGCCGGGACAGGGGACCACAATGAGCAGTTCTTC. Its translation is CASSAGTGDHNEQFF. Drawing the rest from reference TRBV5-5 and TRBJ2-1, the complete variable domain is DAGVTQSPTHLIKTRGQQVTLRCSPISGHKSVSWYQQVLGQGPQFIFQYYEKEERGRGNFPDRFSARQFPNYSSELNVNALLLGDSALYLCASSAGTGDHNEQFFGPGTRLTVL.

At least ten counts were recorded for this clonotype. The V and J genes are TRBV11-2 and TRBJ2-2, with TRBD2 matching 8 bases. V was clipped by 4 bases and J by 2 bases; unmatched bases: 6. CDR3 length: 16 residues. From germline, CDR1 is SGHAT and CDR2 FQNNGV. CDR3 residues: CASSSRTSLNTGELFF. The CDR3, as DNA: TGTGCCAGCAGCTCCAGGACTAGCTTAAACACCGGGGAGCTGTTTTTT. Full variable domain (remainder filled in from reference TRBV11-2 and TRBJ2-2): EAGVAQSPRYKIIEKRQSVAFWCNPISGHATLYWYQQILGQGPKLLIQFQNNGVVDDSQLPKDRFSAERLKGVDSTLKIQPAKLEDSAVYLCASSSRTSLNTGELFFGEGSRLTVL.

This clonotype turned up a few times. This sequence joins TRBV7-9 and TRBJ2-1, with 7 bases fitting TRBD2. The CDR3 sequence is 17 residues long. The ends lost 1 base at V and 7 bases at J; junction bases unmatched: 13. The germline CDR1 and CDR2 sequences are SEHNR and FQNEAQ (reference sequence). In nucleotides, the CDR3 is TGTGCCAGCAGCTTAGGAGGACATAGCGGGCAAAGGAATGAGCAGTTCTTC. Protein: CASSLGGHSGQRNEQFF.

V is TRBV5-1 and J is TRBJ2-5; perhaps D is TRBD1 or TRBD2 (6 bases each). This CDR3 contains 16 residues. Trimming removed 4 bases from V and 4 bases from J, with 20 bases in between. Germline-derived CDR1 and CDR2 are SGHRS and YFSETQ. CDR3 loop: CASSVEGTPDGETQYF. In DNA form, the CDR3 reads TGCGCCAGCAGCGTGGAGGGGACACCGGACGGAGAGACCCAGTACTTC.

Ten or more counts support this clonotype. J is TRBJ1-5 and V is TRBV5-1; possible D gene TRBD1, 6 bases. The CDR3 is 15 amino acids. The germline gives CDR1 SGHRS, CDR2 YFSETQ. V was clipped by 3 bases and J by 0 bases, with 10 bases between them. DNA for the CDR3: TGCGCCAGCAGCTCGACAGGAGATAGCAATCAGCCCCAGCATTTT. The encoded protein is CASSSTGDSNQPQHF.

This clonotype appeared a few times. The gene calls are TRBV5-1 and TRBJ1-2; 8 bases line up with TRBD1. In germline, CDR1 is SGHRS, CDR2 YFSETQ. CDR3 size: 13 residues. V trimming: 4 bases; J trimming: 7 bases; junction bases outside the gene matches: 6. The CDR3 region is CASSSDRGGGYTF. The DNA of the CDR3 is TGCGCCAGCAGCAGTGACAGGGGAGGTGGCTACACCTTC.

This rearrangement joins TRBV6-5 to TRBJ2-3; D uncertain. The length of the CDR3 is 11 residues. V was shortened by 2 bases and J by 5 bases, with 2 bases between the two germline ends. Germline V gives CDR1 MNHEY, CDR2 SVGAGI. In nucleotides, the CDR3 is TGTGCCAGCAGTTACGGAGATACGCAGTATTTT. This sequence encodes CASSYGDTQYF.

J is TRBJ2-5 and V is TRBV7-2, with unresolved D. V was pared by 1 base and J by 5 bases, with 8 bases between. The germline V gene encodes CDR1 SGHTA and CDR2 FQGNSA. The CDR3 is 13 residues long. This CDR3 is CASSLGSMETQYF. CDR3 DNA: TGTGCCAGCAGCTTAGGTTCGATGGAGACCCAGTACTTC. Based on the CDR3 plus reference TRBV7-2 and TRBJ2-5, the full variable domain is GAGVSQSPSNKVTEKGKDVELRCDPISGHTALYWYRQSLGQGLEFLIYFQGNSAPDKSGLPSDRFSAERTGGSVSTLTIQRTQQEDSAVYLCASSLGSMETQYFGPGTRLLVL.

The rearrangement uses TRBV9 and TRBJ1-6; TRBD1 agrees at 8 bases. The germline V gene has CDR1 SGDLS and CDR2 YYNGEE. The CDR3 has 15 amino acids. The J segment lost 7 bases and the V segment lost 0 bases, leaving 3 bases of the junction unmatched. The DNA for the CDR3 is TGTGCCAGCAGCGTAGGGACAGGGTCGAATTCACCCCTCCACTTT. The encoded protein is CASSVGTGSNSPLHF.

The chain combines TRBV20-1 with TRBJ2-7, with TRBD1 matching over 7 bases. CDR1 is DFQATT, CDR2 SNEGSKA, per germline (reference sequence). Trimming removed 3 bases from V and 3 bases from J; junction bases left unmatched: 11. The CDR3 has 15 residues. CDR3 sequence reads: CSARALTGVNYEQYF. The CDR3 DNA is TGCAGTGCTAGGGCCCTCACAGGGGTGAACTACGAGCAGTACTTC.

This clonotype was detected a few times. This sequence joins TRBV6-1 and TRBJ2-5; a weak D match, TRBD1 (6 bases). The CDR3 consists of 12 residues. V lost 1 base, J lost 13 bases, and 13 bases lay in between. Germline V gene data show CDR1 as MNHNS and CDR2 as SASEGT. The CDR3 sequence: CASSEGRDNGYF. The DNA for the CDR3 is TGTGCCAGCAGTGAAGGAAGGGACAACGGGTACTTC.

The rearrangement links TRBV15 to TRBJ1-2; D is possibly TRBD1 (6 bases). There are 15 residues in the CDR3. The V gene's germline CDR1 is LNHNV and CDR2 YYDKDF (reference sequence). V was clipped by 5 bases and J by 1 base, with 14 bases between them. The CDR3 loop reads CATSRQVLGNYGYTF. CDR3 bases: TGTGCCACCAGCCGACAGGTTTTGGGTAACTATGGCTACACCTTC.